These 25 T cell receptor beta chains originate from one sample sequenced in a study of T cells in Graves' hyperthyroidism and ophthalmopathy. TCR beta CDR3 region amplification was performed from RNA transcripts. HTBI primers were the set used in a first-round RT-PCR of the TCR CDR3. One entry per CDR3 protein results from TCRdb running MiXCR on the multiplex PCR reads. The sample has about 100,000 distinct CDR3 sequences; approximately 15% are singletons. Sequenced input: blood. The receptors originated from a woman in her forties or fifties with Graves' hyperthyroidism.

This clonotype was picked up many times. The chain employs TRBV18 and TRBJ1-2; D gene uncertain. The CDR3 length is 16 residues. Trimming cost V 5 bases and J 1 base, with 17 bases left between them. Per the germline V gene, CDR1 is KGHSH and CDR2 is LQKENI. This chain's CDR3 is CASSAPGTLRNYGYTF. The CDR3 nucleotides are TGTGCCAGCTCAGCCCCCGGCACGCTCCGTAACTATGGCTACACCTTC.

The chain employs TRBV2 and TRBJ2-1; 11 bases agree with TRBD2. Per germline, CDR1 SNHLY and CDR2 FYNNEI. The CDR3 length is 13 residues. V lost 9 bases and J lost 10; bases outside the gene matches: 8. In DNA form, the CDR3 reads TGTGCCAGTACGGGACTAGCGGTCAAGGAGCAGTTCTTC. Encoded protein: CASTGLAVKEQFF.

This clonotype appeared many times. V is TRBV7-3 and J is TRBJ2-1; D is unclear. The CDR3 runs 14 residues. V was trimmed by 5 bases and J by 7 bases, leaving 15 bases between them. Germline V gene lookup returns CDR1 SGHTA and CDR2 FQGTGA. CDR3 bases: TGTGCCAGCAGCCGCTCGGGCGGTAATAATGAGCAGTTCTTC. Translation gives CASSRSGGNNEQFF. Supplemented by reference TRBV7-3 and TRBJ2-1, the full variable domain reads GAGVSQTPSNKVTEKGKYVELRCDPISGHTALYWYRQSLGQGPEFLIYFQGTGAADDSGLPNDRFFAVRPEGSVSTLKIQRTERGDSAVYLCASSRSGGNNEQFFGPGTRLTVL.

This clonotype showed up just a few times. The rearrangement joins TRBV19 to TRBJ2-5, with D hard to call. The CDR3 length is 17 residues. Germline CDR1 LNHDA, CDR2 SQIVND (reference sequence). Between the trimmed V and J ends, which lost 4 bases and 1 base, there was a span of 19 bases. The CDR3 loop reads CASSRLWTVLTQETQYF. CDR3 bases: TGTGCCAGTAGTAGACTCTGGACGGTGCTAACCCAAGAGACCCAGTACTTC.

This rearrangement joins TRBV28 to TRBJ2-3; the match to TRBD2 covers 13 bases. V dropped 10 bases and J dropped 0; count of bases not matched to a gene: 16. Germline V gene data show CDR1 as MDHEN and CDR2 as SYDVKM. This CDR3 is 19 amino acids long. CDR3 nucleotide sequence: TGTGCCATCACAGGGGCGAGGACTAGCGGGAGACTCAGCACAGATACGCAGTATTTT. Its translation: CAITGARTSGRLSTDTQYF. The full variable domain, with the rest looked up from reference TRBV28 and TRBJ2-3, is DVKVTQSSRYLVKRTGEKVFLECVQDMDHENMFWYRQDPGLGLRLIYFSYDVKMKEKGDIPEGYSVSREKKERFSLILESASTNQTSMYLCAITGARTSGRLSTDTQYFGPGTRLTVL.

This clonotype has ten or more counts. The chain links TRBV3-1 to TRBJ1-2; 11 bases fit TRBD1. V shed 4 bases, J shed 8 bases, and the junction held 6 bases outside the gene matches. In germline, CDR1 is LGHDT, CDR2 YNNKEL (reference sequence). This CDR3 has 14 amino acids. CDR3 loop: CASSPLDRGQGYTF. The CDR3 nucleotides are TGTGCCAGCAGCCCCCTGGACAGGGGGCAAGGCTACACCTTC.

This clonotype was seen repeatedly, ten times or more. The chain employs TRBV6-9 and TRBJ1-6; 8 bases map to TRBD1. The junction had 2 bases not matched to a gene; V was cut back by 0 bases and J by 7 bases. CDR1 and CDR2 (germline): MNHGY, SVAAGI. This CDR3 spans 15 amino acids. The CDR3 sequence: CASSYSDRVNSPLHF. Here the CDR3 DNA reads TGTGCCAGCAGTTATTCGGACAGGGTGAATTCACCCCTCCACTTT.

Only a few counts were recorded for this clonotype. This clone may be a read error of a much larger clone one base away. The rearrangement links TRBV19 to TRBJ1-5; D is undetermined. The CDR3 covers 14 residues. Germline CDR1 LNHDA, CDR2 SQIVND (reference sequence). The CDR3 nucleotides are TGTGTCACCCGCACCACCCGGGGAGCATGGCCCCAGCATTTT. Its translation is CVTRTTRGAWPQHF.

This clonotype came up a few times. The V call is TRBV6-1, the J call TRBJ2-5, with 10 bases fitting TRBD2. This CDR3 is built from 16 residues. The junction had 9 bases not matched to a gene; V was cut back by 7 bases and J by 1 base. Germline V lookup: CDR1 MNHNS, CDR2 SASEGT. CDR3 bases: TGTGCCAGCAATGTCCGGACTAGCGGATTCCAAGAGACCCAGTACTTC. It codes for CASNVRTSGFQETQYF.

The sample holds many counts of this clonotype. J is TRBJ1-4 and V is TRBV6-1, with TRBD1 identical over 7 bases. Losses at the gene ends were 2 bases for V and 0 bases for J; bases not matched to a gene: 9. The CDR3 sequence is 18 residues long. Germline lookup yields CDR1 MNHNS and CDR2 SASEGT. The CDR3 DNA reads as TGTGCCAGCAGTGAAATTAGGACAGGCTTCTCAACTAATGAAAAACTGTTTTTT. It encodes CASSEIRTGFSTNEKLFF.

This clonotype was counted only a few times. V gene TRBV5-6 combines with J gene TRBJ2-7, with TRBD1 identical over 11 bases. Losses at the gene ends were 4 bases for V and 3 bases for J; bases not matched to a gene: 6. The CDR3 loop spans 15 amino acids. Germline V gene data show CDR1 as SGHDT and CDR2 as YYEEEE. CDR3 sequence reads: CASSGGQGANYEQYF. For the CDR3, the DNA is TGTGCCAGCAGCGGCGGACAGGGGGCTAACTACGAGCAGTACTTC. Variable domain in full (rest from reference TRBV5-6 and TRBJ2-7): DAGVTQSPTHLIKTRGQQVTLRCSPKSGHDTVSWYQQALGQGPQFIFQYYEEEERQRGNFPDRFSGHQFPNYSSELNVNALLLGDSALYLCASSGGQGANYEQYFGPGTRLTVT.

There are many counts of this clonotype. This sequence joins TRBV12-3 or TRBV12-4 and TRBJ2-5; D is possibly TRBD2 (6 bases). This CDR3 contains 15 residues. V gave up 2 bases and J gave up 2 bases, with 12 bases separating them. The CDR3, as DNA: TGTGCCAGCAGTTTATCGGGAGCTAAACAAGAGACCCAGTACTTC. Protein: CASSLSGAKQETQYF.

Many counts were recorded for this clonotype. The genes are TRBV6-1 and TRBJ1-4, with a possible D match to TRBD1 (6 bases). V gave up 6 bases and J gave up 7 bases, with 18 bases separating them. CDR3 length: 15 residues. Germline V CDR1 and CDR2: MNHNS, SASEGT. The CDR3 region is CASRATGQLIEKLFF. The CDR3 nucleotides are TGTGCCAGCAGAGCGACCGGACAGCTGATTGAAAAACTGTTTTTT.

In its sample, this clonotype was seen a few times. V usage is TRBV9 and J usage is TRBJ2-7; 11 bases are shared with TRBD2. V shed 0 bases, J shed 2 bases, and the junction held 16 bases outside the gene matches. The CDR3 is made up of 20 amino acids. CDR1 is SGDLS and CDR2 is YYNGEE in the germline V gene. The CDR3 DNA reads TGTGCCAGCAGCGTAGAGGTAAGGAGTCTAGCGGGAGGACTGACCTACGAGCAGTACGTC. This encodes CASSVEVRSLAGGLTYEQYV.

This clonotype was seen repeatedly, ten times or more. The chain has TRBV7-9 and TRBJ2-1; 8 bases are a match to TRBD1. The germline CDR1 and CDR2 sequences are SEHNR and FQNEAQ (reference sequence). The junction had 3 bases not matched to a gene; V was cut back by 5 bases and J by 0 bases. CDR3 length: 15 residues. The CDR3 DNA reads TGTGCCAGCAGCCGGGACAGGAGCTCCTACAATGAGCAGTTCTTC. It specifies CASSRDRSSYNEQFF.

This clonotype was detected many times. The V and J genes are TRBV20-1 and TRBJ2-7; 14 bases map to TRBD2. Germline CDR1 and CDR2: DFQATT and SNEGSKA (reference sequence). V trimming: 6 bases; J trimming: 3 bases; junction bases outside the gene matches: 7. The CDR3 sequence is 15 residues long. The CDR3 DNA reads TGCAGTGCCATGACTAGCGGGAGGGCCGACTACGAGCAGTACTTC. Amino acid sequence: CSAMTSGRADYEQYF.

This clonotype was detected many times. The V gene is TRBV11-1, the J gene TRBJ2-6; a possible D gene is TRBD2 (5 bases). The length of the CDR3 is 18 residues. With 5 bases removed from V and 0 bases from J, the gap between germline ends came to 17 bases. Germline values: CDR1 SGHAT, CDR2 FQDESV (reference sequence). CDR3 DNA sequence: TGTGCCAGCAGCCGTAGAGGGCTCAAAAACTCTGGGGCCAACGTCCTGACTTTC. Amino acids: CASSRRGLKNSGANVLTF.

This clonotype was observed many times. V is TRBV27 and J is TRBJ2-3; 10 nucleotides align to TRBD1. J gave up 6 bases and V 6 bases, and 6 bases lay outside the gene matches. This CDR3 comprises 14 residues. Looked up from germline, CDR1 is MNHEY and CDR2 is SMNVEV (reference sequence). The CDR3 DNA follows: TGTGCCAGCAGCATGACAGGGGGCTGGGATACGCAGTATTTT. This translates into CASSMTGGWDTQYF.

The J gene is TRBJ2-7, the V gene TRBV10-3; 8 bases are shared with TRBD2. The germline CDR1 and CDR2 sequences are ENHRY and SYGVKD. V was pared by 4 bases and J by 6 bases, with 5 bases of the junction left unmatched. The CDR3 covers 13 residues. The CDR3 is CAISAAGVGEQYV. The CDR3 region has the DNA TGTGCCATCAGTGCAGCGGGAGTTGGCGAGCAGTACGTC.

This clonotype was detected many times. The chain is built from TRBV14 and TRBJ2-3, with D possibly TRBD2 on 6 matching bases. Germline V gives CDR1 SGHDN, CDR2 FVKESK. Trimming took off 0 bases at V and 0 bases at J, with 13 bases between the two ends. The CDR3 spans 17 residues. The CDR3 protein is CASSQDPGRTSTDTQYF. CDR3 sequence (DNA): TGTGCCAGCAGCCAAGACCCCGGGAGAACCAGCACAGATACGCAGTATTTT.

In this sample, this clonotype turned up many times. The J gene is TRBJ2-3, the V gene TRBV20-1; D gene ambiguous. Germline V CDR1 and CDR2: DFQATT, SNEGSKA (reference sequence). The V end lost 3 bases, the J end lost 7 bases, and 8 bases lay between the germline ends. The CDR3 totals 11 residues. The CDR3 region is CSASELYTQYF. CDR3 DNA: TGCAGTGCTAGTGAACTGTATACGCAGTATTTT.

This clonotype occurred many times. This chain joins TRBV28 and TRBJ2-7; 14 nucleotides agree with TRBD2. From germline, CDR1 is MDHEN and CDR2 SYDVKM. The CDR3 is made up of 15 amino acids. Germline trimming cut 6 bases from V and 6 bases from J; bases unmatched to any gene: 7. CDR3 coding DNA: TGTGCCAGCAGCTCCGGGACTAGCGGGAGAAGCGAGCAGTACTTC. It specifies CASSSGTSGRSEQYF.

This chain uses TRBV4-3 with TRBJ1-3; unclear D gene. The CDR3 covers 14 residues. In germline, CDR1 is LGHNA, CDR2 YSLEER. The germline V and J ends were trimmed by 4 bases and 4 bases, with 11 bases remaining between them. The CDR3 spells CASSLEGTGNTIYF. CDR3 bases: TGCGCCAGCAGCCTCGAAGGAACGGGAAACACCATATATTTT.

This clonotype was counted at least ten times. The chain recombines TRBV4-1 with TRBJ1-1; possibly TRBD1 for D (5 bases). CDR1 MGHRA and CDR2 YSYEKL come from the germline V gene. V lost 2 bases to trimming and J lost 3 bases, with 13 bases between them. The CDR3 extends over 15 amino acids. CDR3 in amino acids: CASSQSGWGDTEAFF. The CDR3 region has the DNA TGCGCCAGCAGCCAATCGGGGTGGGGGGACACTGAAGCTTTCTTT.

This clonotype showed up many times. The J gene is TRBJ1-5, the V gene TRBV7-2, with 7 bases matching TRBD1. J was trimmed by 8 bases and V by 0 bases; bases with no gene match: 7. The CDR3 has 15 residues. CDR1 is SGHTA and CDR2 is FQGNSA in the germline V gene. The DNA of the CDR3 is TGTGCCAGCAGCTTAGCCCCGGGACAGTCTAAGCCCCAGCATTTT. Protein product: CASSLAPGQSKPQHF.